Shown below are 25 T cell receptor beta chains from a single sample sequenced in a study of blood T cell repertoires in COVID-19. Assay used: immunoSEQ multiplex PCR; TCRdb lists only in-frame clones, some missing. The sample has fewer than 20,000 clones; about 90% are singletons. The sample comprised peripheral blood. These receptors were taken from a human donor in a cohort sampled during active COVID-19.

The rearrangement links TRBV5-1 to TRBJ2-2, with 7 bases lining up with TRBD2. With 1 base clipped from V and 2 bases from J, the junction kept 5 bases outside the gene matches. Germline loops: CDR1 SGHRS, CDR2 YFSETQ. This CDR3 spans 16 amino acids. The CDR3 region is CASSLTAGSNTGELFF. CDR3 sequence (DNA): TGCGCCAGCAGCTTGACAGCGGGGTCTAACACCGGGGAGCTGTTTTTT.

The CDR3 DNA sequence: TGTGCCAGCAGCTTAGTGGGGCAGGGGAGAAACACCATATATTTT. Encoded protein: CASSLVGQGRNTIYF. The genes are TRBV7-6 and TRBJ1-3, with a weak D call TRBD1 (6 bases). The CDR3 covers 15 residues. V was cut by 1 base and J by 5 bases, with 12 bases left in between. The germline gives CDR1 SGHVS, CDR2 FNYEAQ.

V usage is TRBV10-3 and J usage is TRBJ1-4; no definite D call. Germline assignment: CDR1 ENHRY and CDR2 SYGVKD. Between the trimmed V and J ends, which lost 1 base and 2 bases, there was a span of 5 bases. This CDR3 is built from 14 residues. CDR3 sequence (DNA): TGTGCCATCAGTGAGTTAGTCACTAATGAAAAACTGTTTTTT. Encoded protein: CAISELVTNEKLFF.

This clone was observed once. The chain combines TRBV11-2 with TRBJ2-3; no firm D call. The V gene lost 0 bases and the J gene lost 3 bases, with 4 bases spanning the gap. CDR3 length equals 13 residues. Germline V gene lookup returns CDR1 SGHAT and CDR2 FQNNGV. The CDR3 sequence is CASSLDQTDTQYF. In DNA form, the CDR3 reads TGTGCCAGCAGCTTAGATCAAACAGATACGCAGTATTTT. The whole variable domain, remainder taken from reference TRBV11-2 and TRBJ2-3, is EAGVAQSPRYKIIEKRQSVAFWCNPISGHATLYWYQQILGQGPKLLIQFQNNGVVDDSQLPKDRFSAERLKGVDSTLKIQPAKLEDSAVYLCASSLDQTDTQYFGPGTRLTVL.

CDR3 in DNA: TGTGCCAGCAGCGAGACAGGGCATGGCTACACCTTC. Translating it yields CASSETGHGYTF. The rearrangement uses TRBV9 and TRBJ1-2, with 7 bases aligning to TRBD1. CDR1 is SGDLS, CDR2 YYNGEE, per germline. The V gene end was trimmed by 3 bases and the J gene end by 6 bases; junction bases not matched to a gene: 2. CDR3 length: 12 residues.

CDR3 sequence reads: CASSIKGQVAGNTIYF. CDR3 nucleotide sequence: TGTGCCAGTAGTATTAAGGGACAGGTCGCCGGAAACACCATATATTTT. This rearrangement joins TRBV19 to TRBJ1-3; the match to TRBD1 covers 8 bases. Trimming took 3 bases from V and 4 from J; bases not matched to a gene: 8. The germline V gene has CDR1 LNHDA and CDR2 SQIVND (reference sequence). The CDR3 sequence is 16 residues long.

This chain connects TRBV7-8 to TRBJ2-7, with D tentatively TRBD1 (6 bases). This CDR3 contains 15 residues. CDR1 SGHVS and CDR2 FQNEAQ come from the germline V gene. The V gene lost 2 bases and the J gene lost 0 bases, with 11 bases spanning the gap. The CDR3 DNA is TGTGCCAGCAGCTTATGGGGGCCGCCCTCCTACGAGCAGTACTTC. Translated, it gives CASSLWGPPSYEQYF.

V is TRBV11-3 and J is TRBJ2-3; no clear D gene. The V gene lost 5 bases and the J gene lost 1 base, with 10 bases spanning the gap. This CDR3 has 14 residues. The germline V gene has CDR1 SGHNT and CDR2 YENEEA. The CDR3 loop reads CASSAHGGTDTQYF. CDR3 nucleotides: TGTGCCAGCAGCGCTCACGGAGGCACAGATACGCAGTATTTT.

The DNA for the CDR3 is TGTGCCAGCAGCCTGGATGGGGCCTCTGGAAACACCATATATTTT. Amino acids: CASSLDGASGNTIYF. V and J are TRBV7-3 and TRBJ1-3, with a weak D call TRBD1 (5 bases). The germline gives CDR1 SGHTA, CDR2 FQGTGA. The CDR3 contains 15 residues. V gave up 5 bases and J gave up 0 bases, with 11 bases separating them.

This chain joins TRBV6-5 and TRBJ1-3, with a weak D call TRBD1 (6 bases). Germline CDR1 MNHEY, CDR2 SVGAGI. This CDR3 comprises 13 residues. Trimming left V 7 bases short and J 2 bases short, with 9 bases between. This CDR3 is CASTGAPGNTIYF. Here the CDR3 DNA reads TGTGCCAGCACAGGGGCCCCTGGAAACACCATATATTTT.

CDR3: CASGEALGEQYF. The CDR3, as DNA: TGTGCCAGCGGGGAGGCCTTAGGGGAGCAGTACTTC. The V gene is TRBV6-5, the J gene TRBJ2-7, with D perhaps TRBD2 (6 bases). V lost 8 bases, J lost 7 bases, and 15 bases lay in between. There are 12 residues in the CDR3. Per germline, CDR1 MNHEY and CDR2 SVGAGI.

This clone was picked up a small number of times. The CDR3 sequence is CATSLRGVGGKSGELFF. The CDR3 nucleotides are TGTGCCACCAGCCTCCGCGGGGTGGGCGGGAAGTCCGGGGAGCTGTTTTTT. The J gene is TRBJ2-2, the V gene TRBV15, with D perhaps matching TRBD2 (6 bases). Germline lookup yields CDR1 LNHNV and CDR2 YYDKDF (reference sequence). Trimming removed 5 bases at V and 6 bases at J, with 22 bases between. This CDR3 is built from 17 residues. Looking up the rest from reference TRBV15 and TRBJ2-2 gives the full variable domain: DAMVIQNPRYQVTQFGKPVTLSCSQTLNHNVMYWYQQKSSQAPKLLFHYYDKDFNNEADTPDNFQSRRPNTSFCFLDIRSPGLGDTAMYLCATSLRGVGGKSGELFFGEGSRLTVL.

J is TRBJ2-7 and V is TRBV9; 15 bases align to TRBD2. The germline V gene encodes CDR1 SGDLS and CDR2 YYNGEE. Unmatched junction bases numbered 7, after V lost 3 bases and J lost 6 bases. The CDR3 sequence is 16 residues long. The chain's CDR3 is CASSARTSGRAAEQYF. The CDR3 DNA reads as TGTGCCAGCAGCGCGAGGACTAGCGGGAGGGCCGCCGAGCAGTACTTC. The full variable domain, in which reference TRBV9 and TRBJ2-7 provide the parts outside the CDR3, is DSGVTQTPKHLITATGQRVTLRCSPRSGDLSVYWYQQSLDQGLQFLIQYYNGEERAKGNILERFSAQQFPDLHSELNLSSLELGDSALYFCASSARTSGRAAEQYFGPGTRLTVT.

The chain recombines TRBV12-3 or TRBV12-4 with TRBJ2-1; D not certain. The V and J ends lost 9 bases and 0 bases respectively, with 9 bases between them. The CDR3 sequence is 13 residues long. The CDR3 region has the DNA TGTGCCAGTCACTACACCTCCTACAATGAGCAGTTCTTC. Protein product: CASHYTSYNEQFF.

The CDR3 region is CASSLQYNRESSGELFF. Here the CDR3 DNA reads TGTGCCAGCAGCTTACAATATAACAGGGAATCGTCCGGGGAGCTGTTTTTT. This chain joins TRBV7-3 and TRBJ2-2, with a tentative D call TRBD1 (6 bases). Germline V gene data show CDR1 as SGHTA and CDR2 as FQGTGA. The CDR3 is made up of 17 amino acids. Trimming cost V 2 bases and J 6 bases, with 19 bases left between them.

The chain carries TRBV6-5 and TRBJ1-2; D may be TRBD1 (5 bases). This CDR3 is 15 amino acids long. Germline lookup yields CDR1 MNHEY and CDR2 SVGAGI. Between the trimmed V and J ends, which lost 0 bases and 7 bases, there was a span of 15 bases. The CDR3 DNA is TGTGCCAGCAGTTACTCGAGTTCAGGGCCTATTGGCTACACCTTC. As protein: CASSYSSSGPIGYTF.

This clone is a singleton in its sample. The chain combines TRBV4-3 with TRBJ2-7; D perhaps matches TRBD2 (6 bases). This CDR3 comprises 14 residues. The germline V gene encodes CDR1 LGHNA and CDR2 YSLEER. V shed 2 bases and J shed 6 bases, with 14 bases lying between them. CDR3 DNA: TGCGCCAGCAGCCAACGATTGGGAGGCGGCGAGCAGTACTTC. Encoded protein: CASSQRLGGGEQYF.

The DNA of the CDR3 is TGTGCCAGCAGCATGCGTAACACTGAAGCTTTCTTT. Protein product: CASSMRNTEAFF. J is TRBJ1-1 and V is TRBV11-2; no clear D. The V end lost 5 bases, the J end lost 2 bases, and 6 bases lay between the germline ends. Germline lookup yields CDR1 SGHAT and CDR2 FQNNGV. CDR3 size: 12 residues.

This clone was recorded only once. The J gene is TRBJ2-2, the V gene TRBV7-3, with D possibly being TRBD1 (5 bases). CDR3 length equals 16 residues. CDR1 SGHTA and CDR2 FQGTGA come from the germline V gene. Trimming shortened V by 5 bases and J by 0 bases, and 13 bases separated the two germline ends. The CDR3 DNA reads TGTGCCAGCAGCCGTATTTCAGGGTCGAACACCGGGGAGCTGTTTTTT. This sequence encodes CASSRISGSNTGELFF.

The chain joins TRBV6-5 to TRBJ2-1, with D possibly TRBD1 on 5 matching bases. Germline CDR1 and CDR2: MNHEY and SVGAGI. The CDR3 is 11 residues long. The CDR3: CAVGVYNEQFF. The CDR3 DNA follows: TGTGCAGTAGGGGTCTACAATGAGCAGTTCTTC.

A single count supports this clone. This sequence joins TRBV5-1 and TRBJ2-3; 7 bases align to TRBD1. V shed 4 bases and J 4 bases; nucleotides not matched to a gene: 9. The CDR3 contains 15 residues. Germline CDR1 reads SGHRS; CDR2 reads YFSETQ. CDR3 sequence (DNA): TGCGCCAGCAGCCAGGGACAGCTGATAGCAGATACGCAGTATTTT. Protein sequence: CASSQGQLIADTQYF.

The CDR3 loop reads CASRGGTSYNEQFF. The CDR3, as DNA: TGTGCCAGTAGGGGGGGTACGTCCTACAATGAGCAGTTCTTC. The chain carries TRBV19 and TRBJ2-1; D may be TRBD2 (6 bases). V was cut by 6 bases and J by 1 base, with 10 bases left in between. The CDR3 runs to 14 residues. Germline CDR1 LNHDA, CDR2 SQIVND (reference sequence).

The V gene is TRBV5-5, the J gene TRBJ2-1, with 8 bases identical to TRBD2. V lost 5 bases, J lost 8 bases, and 15 bases stayed unmatched. This CDR3 has 16 amino acids. The germline CDR1 and CDR2 sequences are SGHKS and YYEKEE (reference sequence). CDR3 sequence: CASRRTGGAGSDEQFF. The CDR3 DNA reads as TGTGCCAGCAGGCGCACGGGAGGGGCAGGAAGCGATGAGCAGTTCTTC.

This clone appeared a single time. CDR3 nucleotide sequence: TGCGCCAGCAGTGAGTCGCGTGGACTAGCGGGGGGGCATGAGCAGTTCTTC. This sequence encodes CASSESRGLAGGHEQFF. The chain uses TRBV10-1 and TRBJ2-1; the match to TRBD2 covers 15 bases. The CDR3 is made up of 17 amino acids. From germline, CDR1 is WNHNN and CDR2 SYGVQD (reference sequence). After removal of 0 bases from V and 8 bases from J, the junction contained 5 bases not matched to a gene.

The chain carries TRBV19 and TRBJ1-2; a possible D gene is TRBD1 (5 bases). CDR1 is LNHDA and CDR2 is SQIVND in the germline V gene (reference sequence). V was trimmed by 5 bases and J by 3 bases, leaving 13 bases between them. This CDR3 has 14 amino acids. The CDR3 nucleotides read TGTGCCAGTAGTCGCATGGCGACAGACTATGGCTACACCTTC. Translating it yields CASSRMATDYGYTF.